This TCR beta chain came from a study of blood T cell repertoires in COVID-19. As for the study in general: The origin of the acute and convalescent COVID-19 samples was the United States, Italy and Spain. PBMCs, B-cell-depleted T cells, or T cells provided the cDNA or gDNA that made up the material.

About this clone: One end of the junction is discordant with germline, which a read error may explain.

Original data processing: Nucleated cell counts were estimated from reference gene primer amplification. Profiled with immunoSEQ multiplex PCR; TCRdb holds only in-frame clones, not every one. V, J and clone size are those of that table, while D and trimming were read from the DNA. Here the sample spans fewer than 400,000 clones, less than 85% being singletons. CDR1 is SQVTM and CDR2 is ANQGSEA in the germline V gene. This CDR3 is built from 12 residues. The sequence came from a woman in her twenties or thirties who had been exposed to COVID-19. The chain carries TRBV29-1 and TRBJ1-2, with TRBD1 matching 7 bases. Sequenced input: PBMCs or T cells enriched from blood (not recorded which). CDR3 DNA sequence: TGTGGGGCAGGGGGTGCTAACTATGGCTACACCTTC. It translates to CGAGGANYGYTF.